Below are 26 T cell receptor beta chains sequenced from a single sample in a study of tumor-infiltrating lymphocytes in primary liver carcinoma. TCR beta cDNA was made from 450 to 550 ng total RNA with a constant-region primer. It was through three nested multiplex PCR rounds of slightly modified ARM-PCR that TCR beta libraries arose. TRBV1-TRBV30 forward primers paired with a C-beta reverse primer were used in the first two PCR rounds, which ran roughly 9 cycles each. TCRdb passed the multiplex PCR reads through MiXCR, listing each CDR3 protein once. The table has around 210,000 distinct CDR3 sequences, roughly 61% seen once; the top ten hold about 7.1%. The source of the blood RNA was unsorted whole blood, and germline DNA was extracted as well. Sequenced material: peripheral blood. Receptors were obtained from a woman between 55 and 75 years old with primary liver carcinoma and hepatitis B virus infection.

On this clonotype: A much larger clone differs by one base, so this may be a read error. CDR3 sequence (DNA): TGTGCCAGCACCCCGCGGGTAGGTAAATCCTACGAGCAGTACTTC. It is translated as CASTPRVGKSYEQYF. The chain is built from TRBV6-5 and TRBJ2-7; maybe TRBD2 (5 bases). Germline V CDR1 and CDR2: MNHEY, SVGAGI. The CDR3 sequence is 15 residues long. V dropped 7 bases and J dropped 1 base, with 17 bases sitting between them.

With respect to this clonotype: At one end the junction does not follow the germline gene, possibly because of a read error. This chain joins TRBV29-1 and TRBJ2-5; 7 nucleotides align to TRBD2. Germline lookup yields CDR1 SQVTM and CDR2 ANQGSEA. This CDR3 region has 15 residues. The CDR3, as DNA: TGTAGCGTTGAGGCGACTAGCCGGAGGTGGGAGACCCAGTACTTC. It is translated as CSVEATSRRWETQYF.

Concerning this clonotype: The CDR3 does not close with the conserved phenylalanine or tryptophan, likely indicating a read error. This chain uses TRBV6-5 with TRBJ2-7, with D perhaps given as TRBD1 or TRBD2 (6 bases each). The CDR3 extends over 12 amino acids. The V end lost 5 bases, the J end lost 10 bases, and 15 bases lay between the germline ends. Germline lookup yields CDR1 MNHEY and CDR2 SVGAGI. The CDR3 reads CASSARGREQYL. CDR3 bases: TGTGCCAGCAGTGCACGGGGGCGGGAACAGTACCTC.

Only a few counts were recorded for this clonotype. The chain carries TRBV6-5 and TRBJ1-5; D gene unclear. Trimming stripped 5 bases from V and 1 base from J, with 3 bases between. This CDR3 region has 12 residues. The V gene's germline CDR1 is MNHEY and CDR2 SVGAGI. The CDR3 spells CASSESNQPQHF. Written as DNA, the CDR3 is TGTGCCAGCAGTGAAAGCAATCAGCCCCAGCATTTT.

By sample share, this clonotype is medium-sized (0.01 to 0.1%). This chain uses TRBV6-5 with TRBJ2-2; tentatively, D is TRBD1 (5 bases). The CDR3 is 15 residues long. The V end was cut by 6 bases, the J end by 0 bases, with 11 bases between. Germline CDR1 and CDR2: MNHEY and SVGAGI. The CDR3 sequence: CASRLSGTNTGELFF. CDR3 nucleotides: TGTGCCAGCAGACTATCAGGGACGAACACCGGGGAGCTGTTTTTT.

In regard to this clonotype: It may be a read error: a sequence one base away is much more abundant. The chain is built from TRBV30 and TRBJ1-4, with 10 bases identical to TRBD1. This CDR3 is built from 14 residues. J lost 8 bases, V lost 5 bases, and 8 bases had no gene match. Germline values: CDR1 GTSNPN, CDR2 SVGIG (reference sequence). CDR3 nucleotides: TGTGCCTGGGGTCCAGGGACAGGGGAAGAAAAACTGTTTTTT. Translated: CAWGPGTGEEKLFF.

Worth noting for this clonotype: This may stem from a read error, because a much larger clone lies one nucleotide away. This chain connects TRBV10-1 to TRBJ2-3; the D is unclear. CDR1 WNHNN and CDR2 SYGVQD come from the germline V gene (reference sequence). V was cut by 7 bases and J by 1 base, with 18 bases left in between. The CDR3 sequence is 16 residues long. CDR3 coding DNA: TGCGCCAGCATTGTGGGAATCGCACCCGGCACAGATACGCAGTATTTT. It is translated as CASIVGIAPGTDTQYF.

About this clonotype itself: Here the CDR3 omits its conserved ending phenylalanine or tryptophan, so a read error is the likely source. The chain combines TRBV30 with TRBJ2-3; TRBD2 aligns across 11 bases. CDR1 and CDR2 from the germline V gene are GTSNPN and SVGIG (reference sequence). This CDR3 comprises 15 residues. J gave up 2 bases and V 4 bases, and 5 bases lay outside the gene matches. The CDR3 region is CAWTRLAGLTDTQYS. For the CDR3, the DNA is TGTGCCTGGACGAGACTAGCGGGGCTCACAGATACGCAGTATTCT.

Note on this clonotype: The conserved phenylalanine or tryptophan is not found at the CDR3 terminus, so this likely reflects a read error. The V and J genes are TRBV12-3 or TRBV12-4 and TRBJ2-5; tentatively, D is TRBD1 (6 bases). The CDR3 consists of 13 residues. V lost 6 bases and J 4 bases, leaving 12 bases between the germline ends. CDR3 bases: TGTGCCAGCAGGAGGACAGTCGGAGAGACCCAGTACTCC. Encoded protein: CASRRTVGETQYS.

Concerning this clonotype: One end of the junction fails to match germline, which may point to a read error. The chain couples TRBV11-3 to TRBJ2-3, with D uncertain. The CDR3 has 14 amino acids. The germline V gene encodes CDR1 SGHNT and CDR2 YENEEA. In DNA form, the CDR3 reads TGTGCCAGCAGCTTAGCGATTCCCACAGATACGCAGTACTTT. Protein sequence: CASSLAIPTDTQYF.

This clonotype was observed a few times. The rearrangement links TRBV5-4 to TRBJ2-7, with 7 bases fitting TRBD1. The V gene end was trimmed by 0 bases and the J gene end by 0 bases; junction bases not matched to a gene: 9. The CDR3 loop spans 17 amino acids. CDR1 is SGHNT, CDR2 YYREEE, per germline (reference sequence). Here the CDR3 reads CASSLGVSGQNSYEQYF. CDR3 coding DNA: TGTGCCAGCAGCTTGGGTGTGTCGGGACAGAACTCCTACGAGCAGTACTTC.

This clonotype was seen a handful of times. The rearrangement links TRBV5-1 to TRBJ2-7; 8 bases align to TRBD1. From germline, CDR1 is SGHRS and CDR2 YFSETQ. The CDR3 covers 14 residues. After removal of 6 bases from V and 4 bases from J, the junction contained 9 bases not matched to a gene. In DNA, the CDR3 is TGCGCCAGCAACCCTGGACAGGGTAGGTACGAGCAGTACTTC. Translating it yields CASNPGQGRYEQYF.

This clonotype was picked up many times. CDR3 bases: TGTGCCAGCAGCCCCGGACAGGGGTTGGCCGAGCAGTACTTC. It codes for CASSPGQGLAEQYF. This chain connects TRBV14 to TRBJ2-7, with 9 bases that match TRBD1. The CDR3 consists of 14 residues. The V gene's germline CDR1 is SGHDN and CDR2 FVKESK. Losses at the gene ends were 4 bases for V and 6 bases for J; bases not matched to a gene: 7.

This clonotype showed up many times. The chain couples TRBV4-1 to TRBJ1-2; a possible D gene is TRBD1 (6 bases). The ends were cut back, 6 bases at V and 6 bases at J, with 23 bases in the middle. Germline V gene sequence: CDR1 MGHRA, CDR2 YSYEKL. The CDR3 is 16 residues long. CDR3 protein: CASSPTDRFGTNGYTF. The CDR3 region has the DNA TGCGCCAGCAGTCCGACCGACAGGTTCGGAACAAATGGCTACACCTTC.

In its sample, this clonotype was seen a few times. This chain joins TRBV2 and TRBJ1-1; D may be TRBD1 (6 bases). V gave up 11 bases and J gave up 5 bases, with 15 bases separating them. This CDR3 is built from 12 residues. The germline gives CDR1 SNHLY, CDR2 FYNNEI. CDR3 in amino acids: CAGTRERTEAFF. For the CDR3, the DNA is TGTGCCGGGACACGGGAGAGAACTGAAGCTTTCTTT.

This clonotype was seen ten or more times. The rearrangement joins TRBV6-5 to TRBJ1-1; 7 bases are a match to TRBD1. CDR3 length: 17 amino acids. Losses at the gene ends were 0 bases for V and 1 base for J; bases not matched to a gene: 8. Germline loops: CDR1 MNHEY, CDR2 SVGAGI. The CDR3 reads CASSYSTGRIGNTEAFF. The CDR3 DNA follows: TGTGCCAGCAGTTACTCGACAGGGAGGATCGGGAACACTGAAGCTTTCTTT.

The chain combines TRBV5-5 with TRBJ2-3, with D uncertain. V lost 6 bases to trimming and J lost 0 bases, with 11 bases between them. Germline V gene sequence: CDR1 SGHKS, CDR2 YYEKEE (reference sequence). The CDR3 contains 14 residues. The CDR3 loop is CASIPSTSTDTQYF. The CDR3 DNA reads TGTGCCAGCATCCCGTCGACTAGCACAGATACGCAGTATTTT.

About this clonotype: Given a much more abundant clone one base away, this may be a read error. The V call is TRBV6-5, the J call TRBJ2-3; 7 nucleotides agree with TRBD2. Germline V CDR1 and CDR2: MNHEY, SVGAGI. The CDR3 covers 15 residues. The CDR3 DNA follows: TGTGTCAGCAGTCCACGGGCGGGAGGCACAGATACGCAGTATTTT. Protein: CVSSPRAGGTDTQYF.

A word on this clonotype: At one of its ends the junction is not consistent with the germline gene, which may arise from a read error. The chain is built from TRBV11-2 and TRBJ2-2; D remains unclear. The length of the CDR3 is 14 residues. Per germline, CDR1 SGHAT and CDR2 FQNNGV. CDR3 nucleotide sequence: TGTGTCAGCAGCTTAGAAGTTTTCACAGGGGAGCTGTTTTTT. Amino acids: CVSSLEVFTGELFF.

On this clonotype itself: One junction end does not reproduce the germline sequence, and a read error may be involved. The rearrangement joins TRBV11-2 to TRBJ1-2, with a tentative D call TRBD1 (5 bases). The CDR3 is made up of 13 amino acids. In germline, CDR1 is SGHAT, CDR2 FQNNGV. The CDR3 spells CASSSGKDYGCTF. CDR3 nucleotides: TGTGCCAGCAGCTCAGGGAAGGACTATGGCTGCACCTTC. Drawing the rest from reference TRBV11-2 and TRBJ1-2, the complete variable domain is EAGVAQSPRYKIIEKRQSVAFWCNPISGHATLYWYQQILGQGPKLLIQFQNNGVVDDSQLPKDRFSAERLKGVDSTLKIQPAKLEDSAVYLCASSSGKDYGCTFGSGTRLTVV.

Concerning this clonotype: A much bigger clone sits one base away, suggesting this may be a read error. This chain links TRBV5-4 with TRBJ2-5; tentatively, D is TRBD1 (6 bases). Trimming stripped 7 bases from V and 5 bases from J, with 18 bases between. Germline CDR1 reads SGHNT; CDR2 reads YYREEE (reference sequence). The length of the CDR3 is 14 residues. CDR3 DNA: TGTGCCAGCGGCCACCGGAACAGGGAGGAGACCCAGTACTTC. Residues: CASGHRNREETQYF. The variable domain in full, with the rest retrieved from reference TRBV5-4 and TRBJ2-5, is ETGVTQSPTHLIKTRGQQVTLRCSSQSGHNTVSWYQQALGQGPQFIFQYYREEENGRGNFPPRFSGLQFPNYSSELNVNALELDDSALYLCASGHRNREETQYFGPGTRLLVL.

A note on this clonotype: The CDR3 does not close with the conserved phenylalanine or tryptophan, likely indicating a read error. The chain recombines TRBV11-3 with TRBJ2-7, with D perhaps TRBD2 (6 bases). The V gene's germline CDR1 is SGHNT and CDR2 YENEEA. CDR3 length: 14 amino acids. The DNA of the CDR3 is TGTGCCAGGAGCTCGGCCGGGAGCTCCTACGAGCAGTACTCC. Protein: CARSSAGSSYEQYS.

Concerning this clonotype itself: This may be a read error, as it is one base from a much larger clone. The chain recombines TRBV6-6 with TRBJ2-5, with D perhaps TRBD1 (6 bases). This CDR3 has 14 amino acids. CDR1 and CDR2 (germline): MNHNY, SVGAGI (reference sequence). The germline V and J ends were trimmed by 7 bases and 1 base, with 13 bases remaining between them. The CDR3 here is CASKFGQTQETQYF. The CDR3 DNA reads TGTGCCAGCAAATTCGGACAGACCCAAGAGACCCAGTACTTC.

The gene calls are TRBV21-1 and TRBJ2-7. TRBV21-1 is annotated as a pseudogene. The CDR3 runs 14 residues. The CDR3 region has the DNA TGTGCCAGCAGCAAGTGGACCTTGCACTACGAGCAGTACTTC. Its translation: CASSKWTLHYEQYF.

Many counts were recorded for this clonotype. The chain carries TRBV14 and TRBJ2-4; 11 positions agree with TRBD2. The CDR3 has 16 amino acids. CDR1 is SGHDN and CDR2 is FVKESK in the germline V gene. V shed 4 bases and J 2 bases; nucleotides not matched to a gene: 4. CDR3 loop: CASSPTSGKSKNIQYF. The CDR3 nucleotides read TGTGCCAGCAGCCCGACTAGCGGGAAGTCCAAAAACATTCAGTACTTC.

On this clonotype itself: A much larger clone lies one base from this, so it may be a read error. The rearrangement uses TRBV6-5 and TRBJ1-5; weak D call: TRBD1 (6 bases). Germline assignment: CDR1 MNHEY and CDR2 SVGAGI. This CDR3 has 13 residues. This chain's CDR3 is CASSPGQNQPQQF. For the CDR3, the DNA is TGTGCCAGCAGCCCTGGACAGAACCAGCCCCAGCAATTT.